This section outlines one TCR beta chain sequence together with its context. The antigen it binds to is not known. No much larger clonotype is one base removed from it; base qualities were not supplied. The donors were healthy, HIV-negative adults with no recently reported acute infections or vaccinations. Every donor was a Caucasian adult residing in Nashville, Tennessee, USA. Magnetic negative selection was used to enrich CD4+ T cells, after which naive cells were positively selected on CD45RA and the negative fraction became the memory subset. Blood was obtained by leukapheresis, after which PBMCs were separated by Ficoll-Histopaque density gradient centrifugation and cryopreserved in liquid nitrogen vapor phase. Analytical flow cytometry was used to check the purity and quantity of every magnetically sorted T cell population. Genomic DNA was isolated from each sorted fraction and quantified by UV absorbance on a Nanodrop 2000c.

This record comes from a study of shared clonotypes between healthy human individuals (dated by TCRdb to between 2020 and 2021). General notes on the study: The cohort comprised a couple of women and a few men aged 18 to 49 years. For each donor, CD4 naive and CD4 memory were each given three plates, CD8 naive was given two plates, and CD8 memory was given one plate. To estimate repertoire size and how much clonotype sharing occurs between individuals, the study deeply sequenced the blood TCR repertoires of five or six healthy adults. To increase sequencing depth and limit assay-specific biases, TCR repertoire library preparation and sequencing were carried out by different laboratories using diverse techniques. Between about 0.8 and 9 billion PBMCs per donor were obtained by leukapheresis.

The CDR3 covers 15 residues, taking in both the cysteine and the phenylalanine. Of all the DNA, just the CDR3 is kept, 45 bases in frame from base 1. V sheds 5 bases and J sheds 0 bases, leaving 12 bases between their ends. CDR1 SGHAT and CDR2 FQNNGV were looked up in the germline V gene. TCR CDR3 regions were amplified from genomic DNA by multiplex PCR using the deep immunoSEQ assay. Extracted genomic DNA from each cell subset was spread evenly across all wells of several immunoSEQ 96-well plates, with each plate serving as a replicate. For sorted subsets, each replicate PCR was loaded with about 0.2 ug genomic DNA, equivalent to 25,000 to 30,000 T cell genomes. Purified libraries were quantified with a Qubit 3.0 fluorometer, sized on a Bioanalyzer 2100, and re-quantified with the KAPA Library Quantification kit. Every immunoSEQ 96-well plate was sequenced on a dedicated single-read 150-cycle Illumina NextSeq 550 flow cell. Turning to the authors' computational methods: Because the immunoSEQ output held only junctional sequences and lacked quality scores, the filtering could not match the filtering applied to full-length reads. Sequences were annotated with PyIR, a Python wrapper for IgBLAST v1.9, and V/J genes and CDR3 were assigned using IMGT germline references. Reads were filtered out if the reads had weak V/J assignments (E-value above 1e-6), no CDR3, stop codons, out-of-frame junctions, or ambiguous translated residues. V3J clonotypes were defined by identical inferred V gene, J gene, and CDR3 amino acid sequence. To compute the percentage overlap between repertoires, the number of shared unique clonotypes was divided by the size of the smaller repertoire. Richness of each repertoire was evaluated using RTK rarefaction, the Chao1 estimator, and Recon v2.1 estimates of unobserved clonotypes. Generation probabilities for all TCRbeta clonotypes obtained by the gDNA method from a handful of donors were computed using OLGA. The table was pulled from immuneACCESS by TCRdb, which kept in-frame rearrangements only. Such tables lose some clones; where checked, under half of the loss comes from unresolved V genes, and the rest has no known cause. V and J calls and clone size are given by that table; D and trimming were obtained from the DNA. The sample has 2.3 million or so clones on record, more than 80% of them singletons. The top ten hold 0.39% of the sample.

What the research found in general, with its limitations: Clonotypes shared by all four sorted-subset donors showed higher generation probabilities than non-shared clonotypes. Even with the large sequencing depth, rarefaction of the sorted-subset datasets indicated that sequencing was incomplete. Based on pairwise subsampling, the degree of clonotype sharing among donors was expected to be affected by sequencing depth. Around 5% of naive CD4, roughly 3.6% of naive CD8, about 2.4% of memory CD4, and about 0.4% of memory CD8 clonotypes were shared across several donors. Sampling was limited to blood, and TCR repertoires in tissue likely differ from TCR repertoires in blood. Naive subsets generally had larger estimated clonotype richness than memory subsets. The small number of donors limited the genetic and exposure-history diversity represented.

The clonotype comes from a man younger than 35 in good health. Some clones in this sample may be carry-over from other donors' samples. The material sequenced was naive CD4+ T cells from PBMCs. The cell subset or site label, as the study defines it: CD45RA+ positively selected. Rearrangement joined TRBV11-2 to TRBJ2-3; the D gene assignment is ambiguous. The DNA is as follows: TGTGCCAGCAGCCGAGCCTCCCATAGCACAGATACGCAGTATTTT. It translates to CASSRASHSTDTQYF.